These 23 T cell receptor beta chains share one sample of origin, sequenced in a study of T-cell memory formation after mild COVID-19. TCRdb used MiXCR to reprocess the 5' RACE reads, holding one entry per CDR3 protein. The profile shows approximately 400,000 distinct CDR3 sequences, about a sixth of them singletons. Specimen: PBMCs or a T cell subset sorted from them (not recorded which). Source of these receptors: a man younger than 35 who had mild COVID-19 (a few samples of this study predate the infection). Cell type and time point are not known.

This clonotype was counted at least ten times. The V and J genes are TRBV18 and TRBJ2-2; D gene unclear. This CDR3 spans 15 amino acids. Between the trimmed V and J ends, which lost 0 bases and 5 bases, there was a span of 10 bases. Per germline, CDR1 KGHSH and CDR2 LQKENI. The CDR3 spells CASSPPGSGTGELFF. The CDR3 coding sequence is TGTGCCAGCTCACCACCGGGGTCCGGGACCGGGGAGCTGTTTTTT.

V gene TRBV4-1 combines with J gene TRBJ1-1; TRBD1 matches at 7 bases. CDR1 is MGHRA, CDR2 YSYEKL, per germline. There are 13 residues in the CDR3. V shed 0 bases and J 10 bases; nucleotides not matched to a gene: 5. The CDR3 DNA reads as TGCGCCAGCAGCCAAGATCAGAACAGGGGAGCTTTCTTT. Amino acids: CASSQDQNRGAFF.

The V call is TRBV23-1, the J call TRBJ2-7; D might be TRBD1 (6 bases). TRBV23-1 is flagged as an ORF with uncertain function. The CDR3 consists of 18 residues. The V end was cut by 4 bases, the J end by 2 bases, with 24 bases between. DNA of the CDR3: TGCGCCAGCAGTCCCCGTAGGGTTGCTGGACAGTACACCTACGAGCAGTACGTC. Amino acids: CASSPRRVAGQYTYEQYV.

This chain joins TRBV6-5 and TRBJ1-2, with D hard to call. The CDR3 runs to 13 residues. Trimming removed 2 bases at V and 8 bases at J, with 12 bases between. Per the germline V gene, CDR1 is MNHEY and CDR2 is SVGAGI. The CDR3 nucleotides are TGTGCCAGCAGTTACGGCCCACTGCAGGGCTACACCTTC. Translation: CASSYGPLQGYTF.

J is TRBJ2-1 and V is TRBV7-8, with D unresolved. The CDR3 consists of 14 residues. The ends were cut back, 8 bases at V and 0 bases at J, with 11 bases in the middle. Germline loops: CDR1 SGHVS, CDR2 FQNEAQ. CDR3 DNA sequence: TGTGCCAGCTCTCGCCCTGGCTCCTACAATGAGCAGTTCTTC. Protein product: CASSRPGSYNEQFF.

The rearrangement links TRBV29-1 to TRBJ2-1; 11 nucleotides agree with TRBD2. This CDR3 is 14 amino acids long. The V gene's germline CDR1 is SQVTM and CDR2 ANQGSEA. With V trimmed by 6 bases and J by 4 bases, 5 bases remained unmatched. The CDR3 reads CSVDASGGYNEQFF. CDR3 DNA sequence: TGCAGCGTGGACGCTAGCGGGGGGTACAATGAGCAGTTCTTC.

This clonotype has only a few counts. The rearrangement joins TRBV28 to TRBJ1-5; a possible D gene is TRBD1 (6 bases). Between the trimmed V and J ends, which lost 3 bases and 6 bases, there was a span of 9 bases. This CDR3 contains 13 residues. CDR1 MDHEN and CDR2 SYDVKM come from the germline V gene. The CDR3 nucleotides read TGTGCCAGCAGTTTTGAGGGGGTTCAGCCCCAGCATTTT. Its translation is CASSFEGVQPQHF.

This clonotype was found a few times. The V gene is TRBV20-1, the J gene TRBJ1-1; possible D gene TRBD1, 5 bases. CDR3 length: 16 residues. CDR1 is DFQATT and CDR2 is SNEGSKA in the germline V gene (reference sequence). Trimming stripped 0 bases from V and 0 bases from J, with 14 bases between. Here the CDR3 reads CSARDPGRGLNTEAFF. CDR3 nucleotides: TGCAGTGCTAGAGATCCGGGCCGGGGGTTGAACACTGAAGCTTTCTTT.

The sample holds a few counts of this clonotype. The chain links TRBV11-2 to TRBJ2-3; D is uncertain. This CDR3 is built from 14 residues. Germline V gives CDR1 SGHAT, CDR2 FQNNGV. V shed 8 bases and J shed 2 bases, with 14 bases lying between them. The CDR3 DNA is TGTGCCAGCGCCCTAGTAACGGCCACAGATACGCAGTATTTT. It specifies CASALVTATDTQYF.

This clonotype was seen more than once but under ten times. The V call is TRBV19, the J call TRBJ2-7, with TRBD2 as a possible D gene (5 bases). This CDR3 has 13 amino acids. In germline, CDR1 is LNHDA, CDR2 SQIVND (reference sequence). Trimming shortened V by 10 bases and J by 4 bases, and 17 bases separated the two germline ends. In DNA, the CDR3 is TGTGCCACCTCCCCTAGAGGGATTTACGAGCAGTACTTC. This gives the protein CATSPRGIYEQYF. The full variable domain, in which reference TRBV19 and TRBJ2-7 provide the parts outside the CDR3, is DGGITQSPKYLFRKEGQNVTLSCEQNLNHDAMYWYRQDPGQGLRLIYYSQIVNDFQKGDIAEGYSVSREKKESFPLTVTSAQKNPTAFYLCATSPRGIYEQYFGPGTRLTVT.

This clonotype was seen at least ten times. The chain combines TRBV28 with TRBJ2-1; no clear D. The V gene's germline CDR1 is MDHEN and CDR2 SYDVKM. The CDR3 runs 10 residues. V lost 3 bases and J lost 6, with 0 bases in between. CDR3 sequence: CASSFNEQFF. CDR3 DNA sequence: TGTGCCAGCAGTTTCAATGAGCAGTTCTTC.

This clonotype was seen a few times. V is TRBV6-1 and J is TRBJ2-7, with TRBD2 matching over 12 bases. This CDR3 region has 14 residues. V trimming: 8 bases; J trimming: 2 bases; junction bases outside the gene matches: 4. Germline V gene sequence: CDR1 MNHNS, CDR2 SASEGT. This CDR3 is CASRLAGGPYEQYV. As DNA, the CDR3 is TGTGCCAGCCGCCTAGCGGGGGGGCCCTACGAGCAGTACGTC.

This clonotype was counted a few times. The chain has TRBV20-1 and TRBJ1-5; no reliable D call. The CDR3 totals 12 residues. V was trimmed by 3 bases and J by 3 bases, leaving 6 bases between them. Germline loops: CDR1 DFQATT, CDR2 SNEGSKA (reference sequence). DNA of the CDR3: TGCAGTGCTAGTAACACCAATCAGCCCCAGCATTTT. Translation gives CSASNTNQPQHF.

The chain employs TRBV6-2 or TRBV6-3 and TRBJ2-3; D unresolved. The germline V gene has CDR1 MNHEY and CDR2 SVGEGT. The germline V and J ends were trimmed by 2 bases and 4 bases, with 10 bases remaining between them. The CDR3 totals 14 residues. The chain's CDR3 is CASSYVSTPDTQYF. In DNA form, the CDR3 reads TGTGCCAGCAGTTACGTCTCGACTCCAGATACGCAGTATTTT.

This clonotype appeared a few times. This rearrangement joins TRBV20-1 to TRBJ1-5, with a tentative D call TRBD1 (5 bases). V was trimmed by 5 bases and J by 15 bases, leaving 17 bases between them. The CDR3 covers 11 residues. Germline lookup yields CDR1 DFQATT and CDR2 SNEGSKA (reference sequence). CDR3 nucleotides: TGCAGTGCTGGAGGGGAATTTCGAATGCATTTT. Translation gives CSAGGEFRMHF.

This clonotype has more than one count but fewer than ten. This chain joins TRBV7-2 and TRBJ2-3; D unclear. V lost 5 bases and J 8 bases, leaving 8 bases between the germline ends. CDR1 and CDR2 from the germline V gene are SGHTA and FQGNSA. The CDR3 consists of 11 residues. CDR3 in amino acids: CASSPGFTQYF. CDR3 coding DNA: TGTGCCAGCAGCCCTGGTTTTACGCAGTATTTT. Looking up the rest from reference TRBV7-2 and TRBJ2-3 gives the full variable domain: GAGVSQSPSNKVTEKGKDVELRCDPISGHTALYWYRQSLGQGLEFLIYFQGNSAPDKSGLPSDRFSAERTGGSVSTLTIQRTQQEDSAVYLCASSPGFTQYFGPGTRLTVL.

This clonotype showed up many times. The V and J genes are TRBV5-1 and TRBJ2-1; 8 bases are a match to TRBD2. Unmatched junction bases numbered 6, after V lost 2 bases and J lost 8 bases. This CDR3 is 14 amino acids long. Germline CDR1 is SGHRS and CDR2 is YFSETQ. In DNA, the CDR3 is TGCGCCAGCAGCTTTCGCGGGGGGAGAGATGAGCAGTTCTTC. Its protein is CASSFRGGRDEQFF.

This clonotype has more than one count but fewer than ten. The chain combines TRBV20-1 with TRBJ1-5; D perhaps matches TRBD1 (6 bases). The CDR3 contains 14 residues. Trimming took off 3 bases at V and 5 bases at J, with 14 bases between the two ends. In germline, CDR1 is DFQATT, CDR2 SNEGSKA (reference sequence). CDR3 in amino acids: CSASLGRGYQPQHF. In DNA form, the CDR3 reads TGCAGTGCTAGTCTCGGCAGGGGATATCAGCCCCAGCATTTT.

The CDR3 spells CASILSGGSGVPYF. DNA of the CDR3: TGTGCCAGCATTCTTTCAGGAGGTAGCGGGGTCCCCTACTTC. The rearrangement joins TRBV2 to TRBJ2-4; 8 nucleotides match TRBD2. Germline CDR1 is SNHLY and CDR2 is FYNNEI. The CDR3 covers 14 residues. J lost 16 bases, V lost 7 bases, and 18 bases had no gene match.

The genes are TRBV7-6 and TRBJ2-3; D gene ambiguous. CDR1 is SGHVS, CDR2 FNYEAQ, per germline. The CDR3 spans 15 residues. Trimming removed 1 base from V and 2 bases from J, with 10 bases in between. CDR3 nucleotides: TGTGCCAGCAGCTTAGTAGGCGAGGCCACAGATACGCAGTATTTT. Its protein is CASSLVGEATDTQYF.

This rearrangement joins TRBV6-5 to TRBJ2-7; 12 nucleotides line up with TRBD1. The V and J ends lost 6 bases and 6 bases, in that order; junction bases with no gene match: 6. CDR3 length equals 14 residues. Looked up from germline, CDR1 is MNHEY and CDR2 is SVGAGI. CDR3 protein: CASRGDRGHGEQYF. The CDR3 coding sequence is TGTGCCAGCAGGGGGGACAGGGGGCATGGCGAGCAGTACTTC.

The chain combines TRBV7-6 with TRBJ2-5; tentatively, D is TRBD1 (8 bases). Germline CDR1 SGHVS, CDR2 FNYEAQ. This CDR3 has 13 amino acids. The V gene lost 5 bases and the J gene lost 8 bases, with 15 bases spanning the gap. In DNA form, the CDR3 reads TGTGCCAGCAGCGCTACAGGGGGGGATACCCAGTACTTC. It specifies CASSATGGDTQYF.

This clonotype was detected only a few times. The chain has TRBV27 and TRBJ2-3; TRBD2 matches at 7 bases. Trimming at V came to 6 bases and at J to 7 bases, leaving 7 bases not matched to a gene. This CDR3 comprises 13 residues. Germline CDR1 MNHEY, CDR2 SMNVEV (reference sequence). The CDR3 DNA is TGTGCCAGCAGGCCTTTAGCGGGCTATACGCAGTATTTT. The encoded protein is CASRPLAGYTQYF.